This entry is about one T cell receptor (beta chain). Its antigen is unknown. The sample comes from a study of T cells in tuberculosis. Regarding the study as a whole: Shorter CDR3-alpha in active tuberculosis partly drove smaller distances.

Sequenced by immunoSEQ multiplex PCR; TCRdb stores in-frame clones only, minus some. Counted here are more than 20,000 clones, around 85% occurring once; the ten biggest clones make up under 15%. The CDR3 runs 15 residues. V lost 8 bases and J lost 1, with 18 bases in between. Germline CDR1 reads MNHNY; CDR2 reads SVGAGI (reference sequence). The time point: new active TB diagnosis, blood taken before or within 7 days of starting treatment. Confirmation came from sputum smear and/or culture positivity for M. tuberculosis. Specimen: PBMCs, collected at tuberculosis diagnosis. The origin of this receptor is an adult with tuberculosis. The chain employs TRBV6-6 and TRBJ2-7; D remains unclear. The DNA for the CDR3 is TGTGCCAGCCAGGTCTACGCTCTTTCTTCCTACGAGCAGTACTTC. This gives the protein CASQVYALSSYEQYF.